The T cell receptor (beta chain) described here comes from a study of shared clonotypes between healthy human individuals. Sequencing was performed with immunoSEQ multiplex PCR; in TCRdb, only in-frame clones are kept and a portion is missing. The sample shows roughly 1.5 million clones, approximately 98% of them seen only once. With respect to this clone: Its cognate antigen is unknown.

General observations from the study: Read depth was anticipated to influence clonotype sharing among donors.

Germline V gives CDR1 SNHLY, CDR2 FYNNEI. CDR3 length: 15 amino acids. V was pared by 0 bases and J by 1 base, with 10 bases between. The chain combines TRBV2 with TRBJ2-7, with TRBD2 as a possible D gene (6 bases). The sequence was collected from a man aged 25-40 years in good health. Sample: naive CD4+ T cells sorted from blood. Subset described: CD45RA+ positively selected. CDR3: CASSEAGDLSYEQYF. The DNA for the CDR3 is TGTGCCAGCAGTGAAGCGGGGGACTTATCCTACGAGCAGTACTTC.